These 29 T cell receptor beta chains were sequenced from one sample in a study of cytomegalovirus exposure and HLA in healthy donors. Primers for the PCR totalled 60 Vbeta and 13 Jbeta. The repertoire was sequenced with immunoSEQ multiplex PCR; TCRdb's copy has only in-frame clones and lacks some. The table lists about 130,000 clones, about three quarters of them singletons. Specimen: PBMCs. The receptors derive from a human donor in good health.

The rearrangement joins TRBV5-4 to TRBJ1-2; 10 nucleotides align to TRBD1. The CDR3 contains 15 residues. J lost 5 bases, V lost 4 bases, and 8 bases had no gene match. Per germline, CDR1 SGHNT and CDR2 YYREEE (reference sequence). The CDR3, as DNA: TGTGCCAGCAGCCAGTTGGGGACAGGGGAATATGGCTACACCTTC. This translates into CASSQLGTGEYGYTF.

The chain uses TRBV5-8 and TRBJ2-7, with 10 bases that match TRBD1. The CDR3 is made up of 19 amino acids. Germline CDR1 SGHTS, CDR2 YDEGEE. After removal of 7 bases from V and 6 bases from J, the junction contained 25 bases not matched to a gene. In DNA form, the CDR3 reads TGTGCCAGCGGAATAGGATCACACCCGGGACAGGGGTTTTTTTGCGAGCAGTACTTC. This encodes CASGIGSHPGQGFFCEQYF.

V usage is TRBV29-1 and J usage is TRBJ2-3; TRBD1 might be the D (6 bases). This CDR3 comprises 16 residues. Trimming removed 1 base from V and 4 bases from J, with 18 bases in between. Germline CDR1 reads SQVTM; CDR2 reads ANQGSEA. In DNA, the CDR3 is TGCAGCGTTGAAGGCAGCGTCAGGGGTAACCCAGATACGCAGTATTTT. As protein: CSVEGSVRGNPDTQYF.

V gene TRBV29-1 combines with J gene TRBJ1-1; D unclear. The CDR3 spans 18 residues. Trimming cost V 4 bases and J 0 bases, with 24 bases left between them. Germline V gene data show CDR1 as SQVTM and CDR2 as ANQGSEA. The CDR3 nucleotides read TGCAGCGTTGCCCTCTCAAGACGACCCCGCGGATTGAACACTGAAGCTTTCTTT. Translating it yields CSVALSRRPRGLNTEAFF.

This chain links TRBV6-6 with TRBJ1-2; 8 bases map to TRBD1. Germline-derived CDR1 and CDR2 are MNHNY and SVGAGI (reference sequence). V was clipped by 4 bases and J by 3 bases; unmatched bases: 7. This CDR3 is 15 amino acids long. This CDR3 reads CASSFKGQGDYGYTF. The CDR3 coding sequence is TGTGCCAGCAGTTTCAAAGGACAGGGAGACTATGGCTACACCTTC.

V is TRBV9 and J is TRBJ2-3; 9 nucleotides line up with TRBD2. Germline lookup yields CDR1 SGDLS and CDR2 YYNGEE. The CDR3 runs 17 residues. The junction had 13 bases not matched to a gene; V was cut back by 3 bases and J by 5 bases. The CDR3 is CASSADLRGGAEDTQYF. Written as DNA, the CDR3 is TGTGCCAGCAGCGCAGATCTTCGCGGGGGGGCGGAAGATACGCAGTATTTT.

In its sample, this clone was seen once. This chain links TRBV27 with TRBJ1-4; the D gene is possibly TRBD1 (6 bases). The CDR3 extends over 15 amino acids. The germline V gene has CDR1 MNHEY and CDR2 SMNVEV (reference sequence). V gave up 8 bases and J gave up 1 base, with 14 bases separating them. This CDR3 reads CASGTQGRTNEKLFF. CDR3 coding DNA: TGTGCCAGCGGGACCCAGGGGAGAACTAATGAAAAACTGTTTTTT. Based on the CDR3 plus reference TRBV27 and TRBJ1-4, the full variable domain is EAQVTQNPRYLITVTGKKLTVTCSQNMNHEYMSWYRQDPGLGLRQIYYSMNVEVTDKGDVPEGYKVSRKEKRNFPLILESPSPNQTSLYFCASGTQGRTNEKLFFGSGTQLSVL.

The chain combines TRBV9 with TRBJ1-4, with D tentatively TRBD1 (5 bases). The CDR3 runs 15 residues. Germline CDR1 reads SGDLS; CDR2 reads YYNGEE. V lost 2 bases, J lost 3 bases, and 11 bases lay in between. The CDR3 spells CASSVGGRSNEKLFF. The CDR3 DNA follows: TGTGCCAGCAGCGTGGGGGGACGGTCTAATGAAAAACTGTTTTTT.

The chain couples TRBV5-4 to TRBJ2-7, with 7 bases that match TRBD1. Trimming took 2 bases from V and 4 from J; bases not matched to a gene: 6. The CDR3 sequence is 14 residues long. Germline V gene data show CDR1 as SGHNT and CDR2 as YYREEE (reference sequence). The CDR3, as DNA: TGTGCCAGCAGCTTCGGCAGGGGGAATTACGAGCAGTACTTC. Amino acids: CASSFGRGNYEQYF.

The chain is built from TRBV5-6 and TRBJ2-4; no clear D. This CDR3 contains 13 residues. Germline V CDR1 and CDR2: SGHDT, YYEEEE. The V end was cut by 4 bases, the J end by 9 bases, with 14 bases between. CDR3 nucleotide sequence: TGTGCCAGCAGCCTACAGCAGGAAACCATTCAGTACTTC. Protein sequence: CASSLQQETIQYF.

The V and J genes are TRBV10-1 and TRBJ2-5; tentative D call: TRBD2 (5 bases). CDR3 length equals 17 residues. CDR1 WNHNN and CDR2 SYGVQD come from the germline V gene (reference sequence). V was shortened by 0 bases and J by 4 bases, with 18 bases between the two germline ends. For the CDR3, the DNA is TGCGCCAGCAGTGAGTCGATACGCACTCTCGGGATAGAGACCCAGTACTTC. Protein: CASSESIRTLGIETQYF.

This chain joins TRBV28 and TRBJ2-7; tentatively, D is TRBD1 (5 bases). Trimming took off 7 bases at V and 3 bases at J, with 10 bases between the two ends. Germline CDR1 MDHEN, CDR2 SYDVKM. The CDR3 is made up of 12 amino acids. CDR3 coding DNA: TGTGCCAGCACCAGGGTTGGCTACGAGCAGTACTTC. It encodes CASTRVGYEQYF.

This chain uses TRBV18 with TRBJ2-7, with 8 bases lining up with TRBD1. V lost 3 bases to trimming and J lost 2 bases; unmatched junction nucleotides: 12. Germline assignment: CDR1 KGHSH and CDR2 LQKENI. The CDR3 loop spans 17 amino acids. DNA of the CDR3: TGTGCCAGCTCACCGGGGCTTATCGGACAGGGAGCCTACGAGCAGTACTTC. Residues: CASSPGLIGQGAYEQYF.

The V call is TRBV4-1, the J call TRBJ2-7; D ambiguous. V dropped 8 bases and J dropped 7 bases, with 15 bases sitting between them. Germline V gives CDR1 MGHRA, CDR2 YSYEKL. The CDR3 covers 12 residues. As DNA, the CDR3 is TGCGCCAGCTCCTTAATTCCCGGGGAGCAGTACTTC. Translated, it gives CASSLIPGEQYF.

The rearrangement uses TRBV13 and TRBJ2-5; the D gene is possibly TRBD1 (5 bases). CDR3 length: 13 amino acids. CDR1 is PRHDT and CDR2 is FYEKMQ in the germline V gene (reference sequence). The germline V and J ends were trimmed by 5 bases and 3 bases, with 10 bases remaining between them. CDR3 bases: TGTGCCAGCAGCCAGGGCAGGGAAGAGACCCAGTACTTC. Residues: CASSQGREETQYF.

The rearrangement uses TRBV28 and TRBJ1-1; TRBD1 aligns across 8 bases. Germline CDR1 reads MDHEN; CDR2 reads SYDVKM. This CDR3 spans 14 amino acids. V shed 4 bases, J shed 10 bases, and the junction held 11 bases outside the gene matches. This chain's CDR3 is CASSSQPGGLRAFF. The CDR3, as DNA: TGTGCCAGCAGTTCCCAGCCAGGGGGCTTGCGAGCTTTCTTT.

This clone was counted between two and nine times. The rearrangement links TRBV5-5 to TRBJ2-1, with 9 bases identical to TRBD2. Germline lookup yields CDR1 SGHKS and CDR2 YYEKEE (reference sequence). The CDR3 contains 17 residues. J gave up 2 bases and V 4 bases, and 10 bases lay outside the gene matches. CDR3 amino acids: CASSPRSGGLTYNEQFF. As DNA, the CDR3 is TGTGCCAGCAGCCCCCGGAGCGGGGGGTTGACCTACAATGAGCAGTTCTTC.

This sequence joins TRBV15 and TRBJ1-6, with TRBD1 identical over 7 bases. Germline lookup yields CDR1 LNHNV and CDR2 YYDKDF (reference sequence). V dropped 5 bases and J dropped 6; count of bases not matched to a gene: 4. The CDR3 is 14 residues long. DNA for the CDR3: TGTGCCACCAGCCTCGGGACAGTTAATTCACCCCTCCACTTT. Its translation: CATSLGTVNSPLHF.

The genes are TRBV6-5 and TRBJ1-1; 8 bases fit TRBD1. The CDR3 totals 14 residues. CDR1 is MNHEY and CDR2 is SVGAGI in the germline V gene. V lost 6 bases to trimming and J lost 0 bases; unmatched junction nucleotides: 3. For the CDR3, the DNA is TGTGCCAGCAGGGGGACAGGCGTGAACACTGAAGCTTTCTTT. This sequence encodes CASRGTGVNTEAFF.

This clone showed up just once. V gene TRBV4-1 combines with J gene TRBJ1-3; D is perhaps TRBD1 (5 bases). The CDR3 is made up of 15 amino acids. The germline V and J ends were trimmed by 3 bases and 0 bases, with 9 bases remaining between them. The germline V gene encodes CDR1 MGHRA and CDR2 YSYEKL. CDR3 residues: CASSHSRASGNTIYF. In DNA, the CDR3 is TGCGCCAGCAGCCATTCCAGGGCCTCTGGAAACACCATATATTTT.

The chain's CDR3 is CASRSDREGEQYF. Written as DNA, the CDR3 is TGTGCCAGCAGATCGGACAGGGAAGGGGAGCAGTACTTC. The rearrangement uses TRBV7-9 and TRBJ2-7, with TRBD1 matching over 8 bases. J lost 7 bases, V lost 6 bases, and 8 bases had no gene match. The CDR3 has 13 residues. CDR1 and CDR2 from the germline V gene are SEHNR and FQNEAQ (reference sequence).

This sequence joins TRBV28 and TRBJ2-5; D unresolved. The ends were cut back, 6 bases at V and 5 bases at J, with 13 bases in the middle. Germline values: CDR1 MDHEN, CDR2 SYDVKM. This CDR3 contains 13 residues. The CDR3 spells CASSYDSWETQYF. Written as DNA, the CDR3 is TGTGCCAGCAGCTACGACTCTTGGGAGACCCAGTACTTC.

The chain recombines TRBV6-5 with TRBJ2-7; the match to TRBD1 covers 8 bases. V lost 8 bases, J lost 5 bases, and 8 bases stayed unmatched. The CDR3 has 13 amino acids. Per germline, CDR1 MNHEY and CDR2 SVGAGI. Here the CDR3 reads CASGIGQGNEQYF. CDR3 sequence (DNA): TGTGCCAGCGGGATCGGACAGGGAAACGAGCAGTACTTC.

The J gene is TRBJ2-7, the V gene TRBV6-1; 7 bases agree with TRBD1. CDR1 is MNHNS, CDR2 SASEGT, per germline. CDR3 size: 15 residues. Losses at the gene ends were 2 bases for V and 0 bases for J; bases not matched to a gene: 4. The CDR3 sequence: CASSESRQGSYEQYF. CDR3 sequence (DNA): TGTGCCAGCAGTGAAAGTCGACAGGGCTCCTACGAGCAGTACTTC.

For this clone: Additional DNA sequences in this sample encode the identical CDR3. This rearrangement joins TRBV7-9 to TRBJ1-1; weak D call: TRBD1 (5 bases). CDR1 and CDR2 (germline): SEHNR, FQNEAQ (reference sequence). V lost 1 base and J lost 8, with 8 bases in between. The CDR3 contains 12 residues. The CDR3 loop is CASSLVGQEAFF. The CDR3 nucleotides are TGTGCCAGCAGCTTAGTGGGGCAGGAAGCTTTCTTT.

The genes are TRBV6-4 and TRBJ1-2; TRBD1 agrees at 8 bases. The CDR3 contains 14 residues. CDR1 MRHNA and CDR2 SNTAGT come from the germline V gene. V shed 0 bases and J 6 bases; nucleotides not matched to a gene: 3. The CDR3 is CASSDSYRGDGYTF. CDR3 in DNA: TGTGCCAGCAGTGACTCCTACAGGGGGGATGGCTACACCTTC.

This rearrangement joins TRBV21-1 to TRBJ1-1. TRBV21-1 is noted as a pseudogene. The length of the CDR3 is 15 residues. The DNA for the CDR3 is TGTGCCAGCAGCATCTTAGGGGGGGTGGGGACTGAAGCTTTCTTT. Translating gives CASSILGGVGTEAFF.

The chain links TRBV6-1 to TRBJ2-1; TRBD2 aligns across 12 bases. The trim removed 2 bases at V and 6 bases at J, leaving 5 bases unmatched. The CDR3 totals 16 residues. Germline CDR1 reads MNHNS; CDR2 reads SASEGT. The CDR3 protein is CASSESLAGGTNEQFF. The CDR3 nucleotides are TGTGCCAGCAGTGAATCGCTAGCGGGGGGGACCAATGAGCAGTTCTTC.

The chain uses TRBV10-3 and TRBJ2-7; 7 positions match TRBD2. Germline trimming cut 8 bases from V and 5 bases from J; bases unmatched to any gene: 15. From germline, CDR1 is ENHRY and CDR2 SYGVKD. The CDR3 runs 15 residues. CDR3 nucleotides: TGTGCCATCCGATCTTCCTCCGGGGGGATCGACGAGCAGTACTTC. Translated: CAIRSSSGGIDEQYF.